This T cell receptor (beta chain) comes out of a study of T cell responses to AZD1222 COVID-19 vaccine. Turning to the study itself: Investigators merged groups given second doses at roughly 4 or roughly 12 weeks. Study results and limitations: Only 5 to 7 AZD1222 recipients tested seropositive at baseline.

In germline, CDR1 is MNHEY, CDR2 SVGAGI. V dropped 2 bases and J dropped 5; count of bases not matched to a gene: 5. The CDR3 sequence is 14 residues long. About this clone itself: Its specificity is unknown.

The protocol was immunoSEQ multiplex PCR, while the TCRdb copy is restricted to in-frame clones and leaves out a portion. The table lists some 130,000 clones, around 86% of them singletons. The chain uses TRBV6-5 and TRBJ2-5, with 7 bases aligning to TRBD2. The source is an adult in good health. The sequences come from peripheral blood, collected on day 0 of AZD1222 vaccination. The CDR3 reads CASSYTTAGETQYF. Here the CDR3 DNA reads TGTGCCAGCAGTTACACAACAGCGGGGGAGACCCAGTACTTC.